This T cell receptor (beta chain) was obtained from a study of OX40 agonist ivuxolimab in advanced cancers. As for the study in general: Patients in dose escalation had liver, melanoma, kidney or head and neck cancers.

The sampling schedule covered blood at baseline, cycle 4 day 1, and cycle 7 day 1. Trimming took 8 bases from V and 4 from J; bases not matched to a gene: 14. The CDR3 sequence is 15 residues long. Germline V gives CDR1 SQVTM, CDR2 ANQGSEA. The sample holds one count of this clone. Its antigen is as yet unknown. Broader study findings: In CD8+ T cells, expanded clones were on average more numerous than in CD4+.

Some clones are missing from TCRdb's copy, which holds only in-frame ones; the method was immunoSEQ multiplex PCR. The sample lists fewer than 90,000 clones; 85% to 95% were seen once. This TCR came from an adult with an advanced solid tumor such as melanoma, head and neck, liver or kidney cancer. This sequence joins TRBV29-1 and TRBJ2-3; the match to TRBD2 covers 8 bases. The specimen comprised CD4+ or CD8+ T cells sorted from blood, sampled in a trial of the OX40 agonist ivuxolimab. The CDR3 DNA follows: TGCAGCTCTCGCCTGGCGGGAGGAAAGCCAGATACGCAGTATTTT. As protein: CSSRLAGGKPDTQYF.